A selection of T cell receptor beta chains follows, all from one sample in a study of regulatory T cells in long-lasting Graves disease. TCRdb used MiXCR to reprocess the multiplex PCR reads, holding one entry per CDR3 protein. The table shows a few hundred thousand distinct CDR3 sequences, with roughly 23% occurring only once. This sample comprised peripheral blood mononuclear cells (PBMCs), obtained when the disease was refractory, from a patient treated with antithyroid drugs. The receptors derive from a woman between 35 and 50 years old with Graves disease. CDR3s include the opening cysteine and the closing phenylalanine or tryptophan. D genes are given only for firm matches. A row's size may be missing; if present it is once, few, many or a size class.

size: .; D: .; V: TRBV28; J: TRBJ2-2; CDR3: CASTLSGDTGELFF; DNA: TGTGCCAGCACCCTAAGTGGGGACACCGGGGAGCTGTTTTTT
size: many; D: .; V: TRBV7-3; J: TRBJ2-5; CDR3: CASSPTSGRETQYF; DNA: TGTGCCAGCAGCCCCACATCGGGTCGGGAGACCCAGTACTTC
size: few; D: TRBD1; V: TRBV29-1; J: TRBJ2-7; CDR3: CSVTGAGFSYEQYF; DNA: TGCAGCGTCACAGGGGCTGGATTTTCCTACGAGCAGTACTTC
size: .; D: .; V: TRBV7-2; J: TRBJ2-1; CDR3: CASSRSPLNEQFF; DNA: TGTGCCAGCAGCCGGAGTCCTCTCAATGAGCAGTTCTTC
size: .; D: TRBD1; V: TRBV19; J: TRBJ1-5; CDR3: CATQKPTGGNQPQHF; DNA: TGTGCCACCCAGAAACCGACAGGGGGGAATCAGCCCCAGCATTTT
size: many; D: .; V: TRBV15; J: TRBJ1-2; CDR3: CATSREGRLYGYTF; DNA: TGTGCCACCAGCAGGGAGGGGCGATTATATGGCTACACCTTC
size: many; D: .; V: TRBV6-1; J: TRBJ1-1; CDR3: CASSEGSTEAFF; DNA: TGTGCCAGCAGTGAAGGGTCCACTGAAGCTTTCTTT
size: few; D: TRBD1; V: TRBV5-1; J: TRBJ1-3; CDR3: CASSRTTGGFSGNTIYF; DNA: TGCGCCAGCAGTCGCACGACAGGGGGTTTCTCTGGAAACACCATATATTTT
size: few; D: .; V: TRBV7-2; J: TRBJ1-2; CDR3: CASSPPNEGYGYTF; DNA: TGTGCCAGCAGCCCACCCAATGAGGGTTATGGCTACACCTTC
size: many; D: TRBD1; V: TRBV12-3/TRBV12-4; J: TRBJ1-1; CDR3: CASSIGQAEAFF; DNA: TGTGCCAGCAGTATTGGACAGGCAGAAGCTTTCTTT
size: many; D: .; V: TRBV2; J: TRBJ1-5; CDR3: CASSDVTYNQPQHF; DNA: TGTGCCAGCAGTGACGTGACTTACAATCAGCCCCAGCATTTT
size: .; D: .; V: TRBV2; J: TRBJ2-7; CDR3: CASRRSLVFGGFGEQYF; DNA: TGTGCCAGCAGAAGATCCCTAGTTTTTGGGGGTTTTGGGGAGCAGTACTTC
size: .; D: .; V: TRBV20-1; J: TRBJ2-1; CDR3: CSAVGRFHPGQFF; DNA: TGCAGTGCAGTCGGGCGTTTCCATCCAGGGCAGTTCTTC
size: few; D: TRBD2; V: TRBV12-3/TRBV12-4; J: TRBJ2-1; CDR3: CASTQGTSGDNEQFF; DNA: TGTGCCAGCACCCAGGGGACTAGCGGCGACAATGAGCAGTTCTTC
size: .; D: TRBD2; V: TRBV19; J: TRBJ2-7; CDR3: CASSSGSGAYEQYF; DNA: TGTGCCAGTAGCAGCGGGAGCGGGGCATACGAGCAGTACTTC
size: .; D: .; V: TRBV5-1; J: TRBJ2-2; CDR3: CASSLERMTGELFF; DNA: TGCGCCAGCAGCTTGGAAAGGATGACCGGGGAGCTGTTTTTT